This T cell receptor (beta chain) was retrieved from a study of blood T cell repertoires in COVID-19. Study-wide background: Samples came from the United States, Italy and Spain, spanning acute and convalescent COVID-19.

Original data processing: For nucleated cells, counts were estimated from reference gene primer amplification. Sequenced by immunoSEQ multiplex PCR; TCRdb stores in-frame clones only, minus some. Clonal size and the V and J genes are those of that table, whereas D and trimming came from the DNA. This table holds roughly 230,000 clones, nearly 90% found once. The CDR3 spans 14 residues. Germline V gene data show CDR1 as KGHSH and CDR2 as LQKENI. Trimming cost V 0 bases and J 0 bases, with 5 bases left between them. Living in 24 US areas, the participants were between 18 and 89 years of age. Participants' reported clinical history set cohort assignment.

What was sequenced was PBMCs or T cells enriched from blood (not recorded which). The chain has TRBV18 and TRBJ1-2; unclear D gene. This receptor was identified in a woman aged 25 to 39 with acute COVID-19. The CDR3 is CASSPPTANYGYTF. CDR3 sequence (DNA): TGTGCCAGCTCACCACCAACAGCTAACTATGGCTACACCTTC. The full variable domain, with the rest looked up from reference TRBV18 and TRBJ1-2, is NAGVMQNPRHLVRRRGQEARLRCSPMKGHSHVYWYRQLPEEGLKFMVYLQKENIIDESGMPKERFSAEFPKEGPSILRIQQVVRGDSAAYFCASSPPTANYGYTFGSGTRLTVV.